The 29 T cell receptor beta chains presented below share a single source sample, sequenced in a study of spatial heterogeneity in lung cancer. Whole-study findings and limits: Intratumoral expanded alpha and beta TCR counts were found to track tumor mutation counts.

From the 5' RACE reads, TCRdb called clonotypes with MiXCR, one entry per CDR3 protein. The sample lists some 10,000 distinct CDR3 sequences; 4.5% to 5.5% were seen once. Time point indicated: sample taken at primary tumor resection. For these TCRs, the target antigens are not known. The sample here was lung tumor tissue, taken at surgery. These receptors came from a male donor with early-stage non-small cell lung cancer.

The sample holds many counts of this clonotype. The chain carries TRBV6-6 and TRBJ2-5; TRBD2 matches at 11 bases. The CDR3 runs to 16 residues. Germline values: CDR1 MNHNY, CDR2 SVGAGI (reference sequence). The ends lost 2 bases at V and 4 bases at J; junction bases unmatched: 6. DNA for the CDR3: TGTGCCAGCAGTTACGTTCTAGCGGGGGGACGAGAGACCCAGTACTTC. Protein product: CASSYVLAGGRETQYF.

This clonotype qualifies as medium-sized. The chain couples TRBV20-1 to TRBJ2-4; 7 bases map to TRBD2. Unmatched junction bases numbered 5, after V lost 0 bases and J lost 3 bases. CDR3 size: 15 residues. CDR1 DFQATT and CDR2 SNEGSKA come from the germline V gene (reference sequence). The CDR3: CSARDSGISKNIQYF. CDR3 bases: TGCAGTGCTAGAGACAGCGGGATCAGCAAAAACATTCAGTACTTC.

The sample holds many counts of this clonotype. The genes are TRBV7-2 and TRBJ2-3; D remains unclear. Germline assignment: CDR1 SGHTA and CDR2 FQGNSA. The V and J ends lost 5 bases and 2 bases respectively, with 5 bases between them. The CDR3 runs 12 residues. The CDR3 loop reads CASSTYTDTQYF. In DNA form, the CDR3 reads TGTGCCAGCAGCACGTACACAGATACGCAGTATTTT.

This clonotype was counted many times. V and J are TRBV19 and TRBJ2-2, with D perhaps being TRBD1 or TRBD2 (6 bases each). Trimming shortened V by 5 bases and J by 4 bases, and 11 bases separated the two germline ends. CDR3 length: 14 amino acids. Germline CDR1 and CDR2: LNHDA and SQIVND (reference sequence). CDR3 protein: CASSVGGLTGELFF. CDR3 in DNA: TGTGCCAGTAGTGTCGGGGGCCTCACCGGGGAGCTGTTTTTT. The full variable domain, rest sourced from reference TRBV19 and TRBJ2-2, is DGGITQSPKYLFRKEGQNVTLSCEQNLNHDAMYWYRQDPGQGLRLIYYSQIVNDFQKGDIAEGYSVSREKKESFPLTVTSAQKNPTAFYLCASSVGGLTGELFFGEGSRLTVL.

This clonotype was detected only a few times. The chain recombines TRBV7-9 with TRBJ1-3; D unresolved. The ends were cut back, 3 bases at V and 0 bases at J, with 9 bases in the middle. The CDR3 is 15 amino acids. CDR1 and CDR2 (germline): SEHNR, FQNEAQ (reference sequence). Written as DNA, the CDR3 is TGTGCCAGCAGCTTTCTCTGGGACTCTGGAAACACCATATATTTT. Translated, it gives CASSFLWDSGNTIYF.

Only a few counts were recorded for this clonotype. J is TRBJ2-3 and V is TRBV20-1; 10 bases fit TRBD2. Trimming at V came to 1 base and at J to 2 bases, leaving 3 bases not matched to a gene. The V gene's germline CDR1 is DFQATT and CDR2 SNEGSKA (reference sequence). This CDR3 spans 15 amino acids. The CDR3 protein is CSARGTSGLTDTQYF. The CDR3 DNA is TGCAGTGCTAGAGGGACTAGCGGCCTCACAGATACGCAGTATTTT.

The sample holds many counts of this clonotype. Germline is not matched at one junction end, which may reflect a read error. The V call is TRBV28, the J call TRBJ2-2; D perhaps matches TRBD2 (6 bases). The length of the CDR3 is 16 residues. Germline V CDR1 and CDR2: MDHEN, SYDVKM. CDR3 in amino acids: CASTLGAGRITGELFF. The CDR3 coding sequence is TGTGCCAGCACTTTAGGCGCGGGACGCATCACCGGGGAGCTGTTTTTT.

V gene TRBV5-5 combines with J gene TRBJ2-3; D perhaps matches TRBD2 (7 bases). The CDR3 covers 17 residues. V dropped 0 bases and J dropped 4 bases, with 18 bases sitting between them. Germline assignment: CDR1 SGHKS and CDR2 YYEKEE (reference sequence). The CDR3 sequence is CASSLASLGGAPDTQYF. CDR3 DNA: TGTGCCAGCAGCTTGGCCTCATTGGGGGGGGCCCCAGATACGCAGTATTTT.

This clonotype has at least ten counts. This chain uses TRBV9 with TRBJ2-1; D gene ambiguous. V was pared by 3 bases and J by 0 bases, with 16 bases between. Germline V gene data show CDR1 as SGDLS and CDR2 as YYNGEE. The CDR3 has 17 residues. CDR3 protein: CASSGDKKGISYNEQFF. The CDR3, as DNA: TGTGCCAGCAGCGGAGATAAAAAGGGAATCTCCTACAATGAGCAGTTCTTC. The full variable domain, with the rest looked up from reference TRBV9 and TRBJ2-1, is DSGVTQTPKHLITATGQRVTLRCSPRSGDLSVYWYQQSLDQGLQFLIQYYNGEERAKGNILERFSAQQFPDLHSELNLSSLELGDSALYFCASSGDKKGISYNEQFFGPGTRLTVL.

This clonotype was detected many times. This chain links TRBV18 with TRBJ2-7, with 9 bases fitting TRBD1. With V trimmed by 3 bases and J by 4 bases, 7 bases remained unmatched. Germline V CDR1 and CDR2: KGHSH, LQKENI. The CDR3 runs to 15 residues. CDR3 sequence reads: CASSPGDRVYYEQYF. CDR3 bases: TGTGCCAGCTCACCTGGGGACAGGGTTTATTACGAGCAGTACTTC.

This clonotype was found many times. The rearrangement uses TRBV27 and TRBJ2-3; no firm D call. From germline, CDR1 is MNHEY and CDR2 SMNVEV (reference sequence). The CDR3 is 14 residues long. V shed 6 bases and J shed 2 bases, with 12 bases lying between them. For the CDR3, the DNA is TGTGCCAGCAGGCGGCGGCGCGACACAGATACGCAGTATTTT. Protein: CASRRRRDTDTQYF.

This clonotype was counted ten times or more. The CDR3 DNA sequence: TGTGCCAGCAGCCAAGGCGTAGGTAAAAACATTCAGTACTTC. It yields the protein CASSQGVGKNIQYF. V is TRBV3-1 and J is TRBJ2-4; D call uncertain. The CDR3 is 14 amino acids. The germline V gene encodes CDR1 LGHDT and CDR2 YNNKEL (reference sequence). V was trimmed by 1 base and J by 4 bases, leaving 8 bases between them.

This clonotype was found many times. The CDR3 DNA is TGTGCCAGCAGCCTACAGGGGAATAATTCACCCCTCCACTTT. Translation gives CASSLQGNNSPLHF. This chain connects TRBV7-6 to TRBJ1-6, with 7 bases fitting TRBD1. Germline V CDR1 and CDR2: SGHVS, FNYEAQ. Trimming cost V 5 bases and J 5 bases; bases outside gene matches: 3. The CDR3 is 14 residues long.

This clonotype was seen many times. The chain has TRBV20-1 and TRBJ1-5, with D perhaps TRBD1 (5 bases). Germline V gives CDR1 DFQATT, CDR2 SNEGSKA (reference sequence). The CDR3 consists of 13 residues. With 3 bases removed from V and 5 bases from J, the gap between germline ends came to 11 bases. CDR3 region: CSARFRADQPQHF. In DNA form, the CDR3 reads TGCAGTGCTAGGTTCAGGGCGGATCAGCCCCAGCATTTT.

This clonotype came up many times. CDR3 sequence reads: CASSPGTGVGYTF. CDR3 nucleotides: TGTGCCAGCAGTCCCGGGACAGGGGTCGGCTACACCTTC. V is TRBV14 and J is TRBJ1-2, with TRBD1 matching 10 bases. CDR3 length equals 13 residues. The germline CDR1 and CDR2 sequences are SGHDN and FVKESK. J gave up 8 bases and V 6 bases, and 6 bases lay outside the gene matches.

This clonotype appeared many times. V gene TRBV29-1 combines with J gene TRBJ1-1, with D hard to call. V was pared by 2 bases and J by 4 bases, with 14 bases between. The V gene's germline CDR1 is SQVTM and CDR2 ANQGSEA. The CDR3 is made up of 14 amino acids. The CDR3, as DNA: TGCAGCGTTGAAAGGTCTCCACGAGGCACTGAAGCTTTCTTT. As protein: CSVERSPRGTEAFF.

This clonotype was seen ten or more times. The V call is TRBV6-1, the J call TRBJ1-1; possible D gene TRBD1, 5 bases. The CDR3 loop spans 14 amino acids. Per the germline V gene, CDR1 is MNHNS and CDR2 is SASEGT. V was shortened by 8 bases and J by 4 bases, with 17 bases between the two germline ends. The CDR3 loop reads CASSPGQGSTEAFF. CDR3 nucleotide sequence: TGTGCCAGCTCCCCCGGCCAGGGAAGCACTGAAGCTTTCTTT.

This chain uses TRBV6-1 with TRBJ2-7; 12 bases match TRBD2. After removal of 6 bases from V and 6 bases from J, the junction contained 0 bases not matched to a gene. CDR1 is MNHNS and CDR2 is SASEGT in the germline V gene. This CDR3 is built from 12 residues. CDR3: CASRLAGGEQYF. CDR3 coding DNA: TGTGCCAGCAGACTAGCGGGAGGCGAGCAGTACTTC.

This clonotype showed up many times. V is TRBV12-3 or TRBV12-4 and J is TRBJ2-2, with unresolved D. The germline V and J ends were trimmed by 5 bases and 4 bases, with 8 bases remaining between them. This CDR3 is 13 amino acids long. The CDR3: CASSLGLTGELFF. CDR3 bases: TGTGCCAGCAGTCTGGGTCTCACCGGGGAGCTGTTTTTT.

This clonotype was counted at least ten times. The chain couples TRBV5-6 to TRBJ2-1; no firm D call. The CDR3 is made up of 17 amino acids. Germline assignment: CDR1 SGHDT and CDR2 YYEEEE. Trimming took 0 bases from V and 0 from J, leaving 13 bases between them. This chain's CDR3 is CASSLVADIRSYNEQFF. CDR3 nucleotide sequence: TGTGCCAGCAGCTTGGTCGCTGACATCCGCTCCTACAATGAGCAGTTCTTC.

This clonotype is medium-sized by share. This chain joins TRBV29-1 and TRBJ2-1; D might be TRBD2 (6 bases). Trimming cost V 7 bases and J 7 bases, with 17 bases left between them. The CDR3 totals 13 residues. Germline values: CDR1 SQVTM, CDR2 ANQGSEA. CDR3 in DNA: TGCAGCGGCGGTGGGGGGAGCGGTAATGAGCAGTTCTTC. Its protein is CSGGGGSGNEQFF.

This clonotype was recorded many times. As DNA, the CDR3 is TGTGCCATCAGTAATAAAGCGGGAGCAGGTGAGCAGTTCTTC. Translation: CAISNKAGAGEQFF. This chain links TRBV10-3 with TRBJ2-1; TRBD2 matches 8 bases. Germline lookup yields CDR1 ENHRY and CDR2 SYGVKD. The CDR3 totals 14 residues. Unmatched junction bases numbered 9, after V lost 5 bases and J lost 9 bases.

There are many counts of this clonotype. The chain links TRBV5-1 to TRBJ1-1, with D tentatively TRBD1 (6 bases). With 3 bases removed from V and 1 base from J, the gap between germline ends came to 10 bases. The CDR3 length is 14 residues. The germline V gene has CDR1 SGHRS and CDR2 YFSETQ. CDR3: CASSSQGPNTEAFF. CDR3 bases: TGCGCCAGCAGCTCACAGGGACCGAACACTGAAGCTTTCTTT.

This clonotype has at least ten counts. The gene calls are TRBV20-1 and TRBJ2-2; 11 nucleotides line up with TRBD1. V was clipped by 2 bases and J by 4 bases; unmatched bases: 6. Germline V gene data show CDR1 as DFQATT and CDR2 as SNEGSKA (reference sequence). CDR3 length equals 16 residues. The CDR3 DNA follows: TGCAGTGCTAGATCCGGGACAGGGGGAGTCACCGGGGAGCTGTTTTTT. It is translated as CSARSGTGGVTGELFF.

This clonotype was found many times. V gene TRBV4-2 combines with J gene TRBJ1-4; 7 bases match TRBD1. J lost 4 bases, V lost 5 bases, and 7 bases had no gene match. Germline CDR1 reads LGHNA; CDR2 reads YNFKEQ. This CDR3 contains 15 residues. In nucleotides, the CDR3 is TGTGCCAGCAGCTCAGGACAGGCGATTAATGAAAAACTGTTTTTT. It encodes CASSSGQAINEKLFF.

This clonotype was observed at least ten times. J is TRBJ1-3 and V is TRBV21-1. TRBV21-1 is described as a pseudogene. The CDR3 loop spans 20 amino acids. CDR3 sequence: CASSKVGDRALTPSGNTIYF. Here the CDR3 DNA reads TGTGCCAGCAGCAAAGTGGGTGACAGGGCCCTTACTCCTTCTGGAAACACCATATATTTT.

This chain uses TRBV7-2 with TRBJ2-3, with TRBD2 as a possible D gene (6 bases). CDR3 size: 16 residues. Germline loops: CDR1 SGHTA, CDR2 FQGNSA. V lost 5 bases to trimming and J lost 2 bases, with 17 bases between them. The CDR3 nucleotides read TGTGCCAGCAGCCGCAGCGTGGGGGGATCCACAGATACGCAGTATTTT. It yields the protein CASSRSVGGSTDTQYF. Drawing the rest from reference TRBV7-2 and TRBJ2-3, the complete variable domain is GAGVSQSPSNKVTEKGKDVELRCDPISGHTALYWYRQSLGQGLEFLIYFQGNSAPDKSGLPSDRFSAERTGGSVSTLTIQRTQQEDSAVYLCASSRSVGGSTDTQYFGPGTRLTVL.

The rearrangement joins TRBV20-1 to TRBJ2-7; D possibly matches TRBD1 or TRBD2 (5 bases each). Per germline, CDR1 DFQATT and CDR2 SNEGSKA (reference sequence). The CDR3 spans 15 residues. The V and J ends lost 6 bases and 7 bases respectively, with 25 bases between them. The DNA of the CDR3 is TGCAGTGCCTTGACAGCCCCTAGAGGGTCGCGGGAGCAGTACTTC. Protein sequence: CSALTAPRGSREQYF.

This clonotype was found many times. CDR3: CASRREGQGAGNTIYF. The CDR3 region has the DNA TGTGCCAGCAGACGTGAGGGACAGGGGGCTGGAAACACCATATATTTT. This chain uses TRBV12-3 or TRBV12-4 with TRBJ1-3; 11 nucleotides agree with TRBD1. This CDR3 region has 16 residues. The junction had 6 bases not matched to a gene; V was cut back by 6 bases and J by 2 bases.